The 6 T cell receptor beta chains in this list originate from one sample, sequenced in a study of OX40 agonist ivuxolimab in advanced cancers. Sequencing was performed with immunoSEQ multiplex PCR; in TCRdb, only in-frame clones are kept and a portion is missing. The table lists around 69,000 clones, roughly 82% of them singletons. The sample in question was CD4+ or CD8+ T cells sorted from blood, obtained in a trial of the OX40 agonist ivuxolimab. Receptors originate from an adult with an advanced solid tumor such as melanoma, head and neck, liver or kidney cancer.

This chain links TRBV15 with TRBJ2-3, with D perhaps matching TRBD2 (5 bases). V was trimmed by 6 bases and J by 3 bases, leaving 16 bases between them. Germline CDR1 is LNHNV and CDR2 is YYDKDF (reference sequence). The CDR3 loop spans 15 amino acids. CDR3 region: CATRGGLSPTDTQYF. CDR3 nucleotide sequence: TGTGCCACCAGAGGCGGGTTAAGTCCAACAGATACGCAGTATTTT.

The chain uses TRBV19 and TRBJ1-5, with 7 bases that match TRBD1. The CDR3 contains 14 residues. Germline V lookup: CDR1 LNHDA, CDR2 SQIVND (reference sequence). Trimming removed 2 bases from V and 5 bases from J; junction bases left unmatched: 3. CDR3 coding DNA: TGTGCCAGTAGTATACACCAGGGGGATCAGCCCCAGCATTTT. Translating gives CASSIHQGDQPQHF.

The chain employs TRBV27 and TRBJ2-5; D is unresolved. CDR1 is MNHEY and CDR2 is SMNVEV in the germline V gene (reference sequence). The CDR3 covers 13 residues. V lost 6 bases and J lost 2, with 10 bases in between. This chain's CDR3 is CASSSRPQETQYF. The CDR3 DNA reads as TGTGCCAGCAGCTCAAGACCTCAAGAGACCCAGTACTTC.

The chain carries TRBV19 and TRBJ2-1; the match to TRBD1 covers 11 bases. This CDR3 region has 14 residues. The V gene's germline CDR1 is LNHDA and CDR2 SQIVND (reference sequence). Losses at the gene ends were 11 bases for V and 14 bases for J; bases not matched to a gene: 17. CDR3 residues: CACNSGTGGGPKFF. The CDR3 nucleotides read TGTGCCTGCAACTCCGGGACAGGGGGTGGCCCAAAGTTCTTC.

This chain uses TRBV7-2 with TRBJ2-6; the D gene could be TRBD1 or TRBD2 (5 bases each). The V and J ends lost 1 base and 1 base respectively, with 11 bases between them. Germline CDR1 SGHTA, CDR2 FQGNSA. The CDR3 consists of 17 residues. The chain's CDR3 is CASSLVGTGSGANVLTF. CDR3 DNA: TGTGCCAGCAGCTTAGTAGGGACGGGATCTGGGGCCAACGTCCTGACTTTC. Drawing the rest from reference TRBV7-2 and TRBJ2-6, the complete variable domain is GAGVSQSPSNKVTEKGKDVELRCDPISGHTALYWYRQSLGQGLEFLIYFQGNSAPDKSGLPSDRFSAERTGGSVSTLTIQRTQQEDSAVYLCASSLVGTGSGANVLTFGAGSRLTVL.

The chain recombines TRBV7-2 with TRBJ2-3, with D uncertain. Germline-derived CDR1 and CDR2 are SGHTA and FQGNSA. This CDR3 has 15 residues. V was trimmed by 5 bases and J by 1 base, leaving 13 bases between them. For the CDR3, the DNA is TGTGCCAGCAGCCATTTTACGTCAGGCACAGATACGCAGTATTTT. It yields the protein CASSHFTSGTDTQYF. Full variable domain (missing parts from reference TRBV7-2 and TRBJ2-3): GAGVSQSPSNKVTEKGKDVELRCDPISGHTALYWYRQSLGQGLEFLIYFQGNSAPDKSGLPSDRFSAERTGGSVSTLTIQRTQQEDSAVYLCASSHFTSGTDTQYFGPGTRLTVL.